Below, 4 T cell receptor beta chains from the same sample are listed, as sequenced in a study of T cells after yellow fever vaccination. TCRdb independently ran MiXCR on the 5' RACE reads; one entry per CDR3 protein. The profile shows fewer than 450,000 distinct CDR3 sequences, about 9.9% of them singletons. This specimen consisted of PBMCs, obtained on the day of the first yellow fever vaccination. The receptor source for this set is a man younger than 35 who received the YFV17D yellow fever vaccine.

The gene calls are TRBV5-1 and TRBJ2-5, with 7 bases that match TRBD1. CDR1 and CDR2 (germline): SGHRS, YFSETQ. Trimming at V came to 1 base and at J to 2 bases, leaving 5 bases not matched to a gene. There are 15 residues in the CDR3. CDR3 region: CASSLTGAKQETQYF. CDR3 nucleotide sequence: TGCGCCAGCAGCTTGACAGGGGCAAAACAAGAGACCCAGTACTTC.

The table lists this clonotype with a few counts. This chain connects TRBV7-2 to TRBJ1-6, with D perhaps TRBD1 (5 bases). With 5 bases removed from V and 11 bases from J, the gap between germline ends came to 13 bases. CDR3 length equals 13 residues. CDR1 and CDR2 from the germline V gene are SGHTA and FQGNSA. The CDR3 nucleotides read TGTGCCAGCAGCCTCCTCCAGGGCCCACCCCTCCACTTT. Protein sequence: CASSLLQGPPLHF.

This clonotype was observed a handful of times. The rearrangement uses TRBV6-1 and TRBJ1-6; D unresolved. The V end was cut by 8 bases, the J end by 13 bases, with 21 bases between. The germline V gene has CDR1 MNHNS and CDR2 SASEGT. CDR3 size: 14 residues. CDR3 DNA sequence: TGTGCCAGCCAAAGGGAGTTCGAGGGTGGGCCCCTCCACTTT. It codes for CASQREFEGGPLHF.

The chain links TRBV27 to TRBJ2-3; 7 bases agree with TRBD1. The germline gives CDR1 MNHEY, CDR2 SMNVEV (reference sequence). J lost 4 bases, V lost 3 bases, and 10 bases had no gene match. The CDR3 consists of 16 residues. CDR3 nucleotides: TGTGCCAGCAGTTTTCAGACAGGGATCATTGCAGATACGCAGTATTTT. Residues: CASSFQTGIIADTQYF.